The clone carrying this T cell receptor (beta chain) was detected a few times. TCRdb called the reads again in MiXCR, with one record for every CDR3 protein. Of approximately 160,000 distinct CDR3 sequences listed, more than 15% are singletons. This specimen belongs to a study of T cell repertoires in cytomegalovirus infection. Sequenced material: CD8+ T cells from PBMCs. This sequence was found in a human donor in good health (CMV status not recorded). Some clones in this sample may be carry-over from other donors' samples.

The CDR3 spells CASNRRGEKTQYF. Written as DNA, the CDR3 is TGTGCCAGCAACCGCAGGGGGGAGAAGACCCAGTACTTC. V usage is TRBV28 and J usage is TRBJ2-5, with D tentatively TRBD1 (7 bases). Trimming pared 7 bases from V and 6 bases from J, leaving 15 bases between. This CDR3 region has 13 residues. Germline assignment: CDR1 MDHEN and CDR2 SYDVKM.